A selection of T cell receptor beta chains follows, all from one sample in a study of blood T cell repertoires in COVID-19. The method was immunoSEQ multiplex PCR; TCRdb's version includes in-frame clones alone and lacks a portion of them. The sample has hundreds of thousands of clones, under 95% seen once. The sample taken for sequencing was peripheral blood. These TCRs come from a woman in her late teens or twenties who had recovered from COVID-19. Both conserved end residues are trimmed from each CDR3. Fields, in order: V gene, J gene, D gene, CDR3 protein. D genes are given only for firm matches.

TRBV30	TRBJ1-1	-	AWTSGPEAF
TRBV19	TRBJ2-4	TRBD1	ASTTGQGKNIQY
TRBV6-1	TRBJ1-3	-	ASSEQGRNTIY
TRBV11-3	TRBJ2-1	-	ASTYRPPGVEQF
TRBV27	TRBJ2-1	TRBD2	ASSIRGTSGRADQF
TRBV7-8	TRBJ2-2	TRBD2	ASMPSIAGDTGELF
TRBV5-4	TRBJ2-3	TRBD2	ASSEAGGYTDTQY
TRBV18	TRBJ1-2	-	ASSPRGDFGYT
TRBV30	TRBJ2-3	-	AWVPGTDTQY
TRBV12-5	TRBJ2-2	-	ASGLDLLNTGELF
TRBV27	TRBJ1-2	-	ASSLSRVAHGYT
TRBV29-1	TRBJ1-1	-	SVQGFDGRGTEAF
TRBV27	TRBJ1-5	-	ASSTLKTGLPQPQH
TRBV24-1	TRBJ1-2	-	ATSSNRAYGYT
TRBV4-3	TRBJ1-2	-	ASSQATYREDDYGYT
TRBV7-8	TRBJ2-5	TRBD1	ASSPEQGAWETQY
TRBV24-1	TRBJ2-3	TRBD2	ATSPTGLADTDTQY
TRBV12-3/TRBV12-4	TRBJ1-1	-	ASRRGGITEAF
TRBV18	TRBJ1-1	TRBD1	ASTYGTGGTEAF
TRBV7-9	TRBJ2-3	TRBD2	ASSLSGSSDTQY
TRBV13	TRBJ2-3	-	ASSFSSGLPSADTQY
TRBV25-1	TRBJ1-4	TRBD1	ASSKDRGPGEKLF
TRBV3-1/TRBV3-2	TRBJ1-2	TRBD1	ASSQGGTEGKGYT
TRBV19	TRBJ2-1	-	ASSMGPSSYNEQF
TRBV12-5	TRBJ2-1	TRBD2	ASGSSGRDEQF
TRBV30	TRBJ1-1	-	AGGPTSDVRH
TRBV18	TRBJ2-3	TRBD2	ASSPRKTSGIDTQY
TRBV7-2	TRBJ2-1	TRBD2	ASSAGLAGVSFEQF
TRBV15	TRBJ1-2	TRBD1	ATRSGGYNYGYT
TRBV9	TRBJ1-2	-	ASSVTRTGYYGYT
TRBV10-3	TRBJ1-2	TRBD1	AIRPQGDVSGYT
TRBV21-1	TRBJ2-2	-	ASFKGDRYFTGELF
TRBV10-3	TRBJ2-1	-	AIRPRPGESGREQF
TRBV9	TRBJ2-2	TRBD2	ASSPTWGLAANTGELF
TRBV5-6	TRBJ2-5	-	ASSLLGAVSQY
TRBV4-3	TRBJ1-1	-	ASSQDLETALNTEAF
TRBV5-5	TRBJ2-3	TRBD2	ASSLAFVAGATYADTQY
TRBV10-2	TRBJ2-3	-	ASSDDAGGEDTQY
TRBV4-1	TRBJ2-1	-	ASSQDGVGGSYNEQF
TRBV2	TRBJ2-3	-	ASLRQGGTDTQY
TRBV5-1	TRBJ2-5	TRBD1	ASSSGQGEETQY
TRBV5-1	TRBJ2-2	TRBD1	ASSPDGTANTGELF
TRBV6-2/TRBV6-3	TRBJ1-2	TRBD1	ASSRDRIYGYT
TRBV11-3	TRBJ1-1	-	ASSLARMNTEAF
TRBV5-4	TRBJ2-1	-	ASSQPQGPYNEQF
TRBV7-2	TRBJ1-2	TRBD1	ASSMWDRGNYGYT
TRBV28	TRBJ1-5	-	ASRQNRGNQPQH
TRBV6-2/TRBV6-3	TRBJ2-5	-	ASSRGLLQETQY
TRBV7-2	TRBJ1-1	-	ASSFKGTPSNTEAF